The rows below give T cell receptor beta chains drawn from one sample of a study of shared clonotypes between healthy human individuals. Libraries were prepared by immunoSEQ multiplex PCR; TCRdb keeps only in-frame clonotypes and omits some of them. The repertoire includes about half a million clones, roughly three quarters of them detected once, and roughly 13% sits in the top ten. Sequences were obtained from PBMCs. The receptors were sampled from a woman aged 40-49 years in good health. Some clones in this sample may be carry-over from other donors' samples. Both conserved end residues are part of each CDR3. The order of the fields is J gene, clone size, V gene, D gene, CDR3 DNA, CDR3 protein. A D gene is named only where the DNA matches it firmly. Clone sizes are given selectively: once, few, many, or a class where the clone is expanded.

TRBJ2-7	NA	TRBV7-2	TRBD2	TGTGCCAGCAGCCCTTTGGGACTAGCCTACGAGCAGTACTTC	CASSPLGLAYEQYF
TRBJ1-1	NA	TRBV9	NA	TGTGCCAGCAGCGTAGCGCTGAACACTGAAGCTTTCTTT	CASSVALNTEAFF
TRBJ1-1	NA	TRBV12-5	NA	TGTGCTAGTGGTTTGGGGGCTGAAAACACTGAAGCTTTCTTT	CASGLGAENTEAFF
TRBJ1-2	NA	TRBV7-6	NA	TGTGCCAGCAGCTTAGGGGCGGATTATGGCTACACCTTC	CASSLGADYGYTF
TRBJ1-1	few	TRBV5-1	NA	TGCGCCAGCAGCTTGGTACCGAACACTGAAGCTTTCTTT	CASSLVPNTEAFF
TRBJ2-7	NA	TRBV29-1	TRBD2	TGCAGCGTTGGAACCATAGCGGGAGTGGCCTACGAGCAGTACTTC	CSVGTIAGVAYEQYF
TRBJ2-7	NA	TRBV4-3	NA	TGCGCCAGCAGCCCGCAGCAGGGCTCCTACGAGCAGTACTTC	CASSPQQGSYEQYF
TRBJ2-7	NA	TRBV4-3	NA	TGCGCCAGCAGCCAAGCTGGAGAAACCTACGAGCAGTACTTC	CASSQAGETYEQYF
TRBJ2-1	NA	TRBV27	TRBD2	TGTGCCAGCAGTAACCGCGGGAGGAGCTCCTACAATGAGCAGTTCTTC	CASSNRGRSSYNEQFF
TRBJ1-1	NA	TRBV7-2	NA	TGTGCCAGCAGCTTAGTTCCCAGGCAAGCTTTCTTT	CASSLVPRQAFF
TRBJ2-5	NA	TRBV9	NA	TGTGCCAGCAGCGTGTCGCAGGAGGCTGGGGAGACCCAGTACTTC	CASSVSQEAGETQYF
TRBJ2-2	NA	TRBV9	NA	TGTGCCAGCACCCGACAGTCCGCCACCGGGGAGCTGTTTTTT	CASTRQSATGELFF